This T cell receptor beta chain was found in a study of tumor-infiltrating lymphocytes in oesophageal squamous cell carcinoma (dated by TCRdb to between 2015 and 2016). Libraries came from PCR. The sequencer was an Illumina HiSeq 2000. In-frame beta chains were kept once TCRdb had trimmed the public reads at Q25 with fastp and called clones with MiXCR. Entries are consolidated by CDR3 protein sequence, retaining the most common genes and DNA. For this sample there are about 14,000 distinct CDR3 sequences; about half appear just once. 14% of the sample comes from the top ten. This clonotype was detected a few times. The clone's antigen remains unknown. Base qualities are missing; no much larger clone stands one base away. The CDR1 and CDR2 encoded by the germline V gene are SGHTA and FQGNSA. Counted from cysteine to phenylalanine, this CDR3 has 15 amino acids. CDR3 DNA only is kept here, 45 bases in frame from base 1.

The source is a male donor with esophageal squamous cell carcinoma. The V gene is TRBV7-2 and the J gene is TRBJ2-1, and TRBD2 aligns with 12 junction nucleotides. The end of the DNA is better explained by TRBJ2-7, so the J call may be wrong. The sequenced sample consisted of blood. The CDR3 loop reads CASSTRLAGAYEQYF. The nucleotide sequence is given as TGTGCCAGCAGCACCCGACTAGCGGGAGCCTACGAGCAGTACTTC.